One sample yielded the 18 T cell receptor beta chains listed below, sequenced in a study of post-analysis software for immune sequencing data. Study results and caveats: With TRBV5-6, TRBV5-1 and TRBV20-1 included, about five TRBV segments were more frequent in patients than in controls.

Researchers reported that TCR beta cDNA libraries carried unique molecular identifiers. TCRdb processed the PCR reads anew with MiXCR; each CDR3 protein has one entry. Here the sample spans about 820,000 distinct CDR3 sequences, under 70% being singletons. These receptors' targets are unknown. The sequencing input was blood. The receptor source for this set is a girl aged 5-17 years with multiple sclerosis.

Only a few counts were recorded for this clonotype. This sequence joins TRBV7-9 and TRBJ2-5; perhaps TRBD1 as D (6 bases). In germline, CDR1 is SEHNR, CDR2 FQNEAQ (reference sequence). The CDR3 covers 13 residues. Trimming removed 2 bases from V and 6 bases from J, with 10 bases in between. This CDR3 is CASSLHGQKTQYF. The CDR3 bases are TGTGCCAGCAGCTTACACGGACAGAAGACCCAGTACTTC.

The V gene is TRBV5-1, the J gene TRBJ1-1; 8 bases are a match to TRBD1. Trimming at V came to 3 bases and at J to 6 bases, leaving 7 bases not matched to a gene. Per the germline V gene, CDR1 is SGHRS and CDR2 is YFSETQ. The CDR3 has 14 amino acids. CDR3 sequence reads: CASSSGQGVAEAFF. The CDR3 DNA sequence: TGCGCCAGCAGCTCCGGACAGGGCGTAGCTGAAGCTTTCTTT. The whole variable domain, remainder taken from reference TRBV5-1 and TRBJ1-1, is KAGVTQTPRYLIKTRGQQVTLSCSPISGHRSVSWYQQTPGQGLQFLFEYFSETQRNKGNFPGRFSGRQFSNSRSEMNVSTLELGDSALYLCASSSGQGVAEAFFGQGTRLTVV.

The table lists this clonotype with a few counts. This sequence joins TRBV20-1 and TRBJ2-1; TRBD2 matches at 9 bases. The germline CDR1 and CDR2 sequences are DFQATT and SNEGSKA (reference sequence). V dropped 5 bases and J dropped 2; count of bases not matched to a gene: 4. There are 14 residues in the CDR3. The CDR3 coding sequence is TGCAGTGCTGATATAGCGGGAGCCTACAATGAGCAGTTCTTC. This codes for CSADIAGAYNEQFF.

The chain links TRBV5-1 to TRBJ2-4, with no clear D. The end of the DNA aligns better with TRBJ2-7, so the J call may be wrong. The CDR3 totals 12 residues. CDR1 SGHRS and CDR2 YFSETQ come from the germline V gene. DNA for the CDR3: TGCGCCAGCAGCTTAGAAGAGAACGAGCAGTACTTC. Translation gives CASSLEENEQYF.

This clonotype showed up just a few times. The chain couples TRBV4-1 to TRBJ2-1, with 8 nucleotides matching TRBD2. CDR3 length: 17 residues. Germline V gene lookup returns CDR1 MGHRA and CDR2 YSYEKL. J was trimmed by 8 bases and V by 0 bases; bases with no gene match: 12. The CDR3 sequence: CASSQEGGSGSMDEQFF. CDR3 nucleotide sequence: TGCGCCAGCAGCCAAGAGGGTGGAAGCGGGAGTATGGATGAGCAGTTCTTC.

The V and J genes are TRBV29-1 and TRBJ2-1; 8 bases agree with TRBD1. The J call could be wrong; TRBJ2-7 is a better fit for the DNA end. CDR3 size: 14 residues. Germline loops: CDR1 SQVTM, CDR2 ANQGSEA. CDR3 in amino acids: CSVRQGPSYNEQYF. CDR3 DNA: TGCAGCGTGAGACAGGGGCCGTCCTACAATGAGCAGTACTTC.

This chain uses TRBV3-1 with TRBJ2-7, with 7 bases that match TRBD2. V was pared by 1 base and J by 5 bases, with 5 bases of the junction left unmatched. The length of the CDR3 is 14 residues. CDR1 LGHDT and CDR2 YNNKEL come from the germline V gene (reference sequence). The CDR3 bases are TGTGCCAGCAGCCAAGGGACTAGTTACCACGAGCAGTACTTC. It translates to CASSQGTSYHEQYF.

The V and J genes are TRBV12-3 or TRBV12-4 and TRBJ2-4; TRBD2 agrees at 7 bases. The CDR3 contains 15 residues. V gave up 5 bases and J gave up 0 bases; unmatched junction bases: 4. CDR3 protein: CASSLSGLAKNIQYF. The CDR3 DNA follows: TGTGCCAGCAGTCTTAGCGGGTTAGCCAAAAACATTCAGTACTTC.

This clonotype was picked up a small number of times. Here the CDR3 reads CASSLGLAGVIFTDTQYF. As DNA, the CDR3 is TGTGCCAGCAGCTTAGGGCTAGCGGGAGTAATTTTCACAGATACGCAGTATTTT. The V gene is TRBV7-8, the J gene TRBJ2-3; TRBD2 matches at 10 bases. J gave up 2 bases and V 1 base, and 9 bases lay outside the gene matches. This CDR3 has 18 amino acids. Germline assignment: CDR1 SGHVS and CDR2 FQNEAQ.

The genes are TRBV29-1 and TRBJ2-3; 7 bases match TRBD1. The CDR3 runs 16 residues. V gave up 0 bases and J gave up 9 bases; unmatched junction bases: 15. Germline assignment: CDR1 SQVTM and CDR2 ANQGSEA. As DNA, the CDR3 is TGCAGCGTTGAAGATACCATAGCAGGGGGTGTGGGAACGCAGTATTTT. Translating it yields CSVEDTIAGGVGTQYF.

The V call is TRBV29-1, the J call TRBJ2-1; D uncertain. Germline CDR1 is SQVTM and CDR2 is ANQGSEA. Trimming took off 0 bases at V and 15 bases at J, with 12 bases between the two ends. CDR3 length equals 11 residues. The DNA for the CDR3 is TGCAGCGTTGAAGATCTGAGTCGGCGGTTCTTC. Amino acid sequence: CSVEDLSRRFF.

This clonotype was detected only a few times. V usage is TRBV15 and J usage is TRBJ2-1; either TRBD1 or TRBD2 may supply D (5 bases each). Trimming removed 5 bases at V and 0 bases at J, with 17 bases between. Germline V gene sequence: CDR1 LNHNV, CDR2 YYDKDF (reference sequence). This CDR3 is 17 amino acids long. CDR3 protein: CATSLGSGRSSYNEQFF. The CDR3 DNA is TGTGCCACCAGCTTGGGATCGGGGCGTAGCTCCTACAATGAGCAGTTCTTC.

V gene TRBV5-1 combines with J gene TRBJ2-7; TRBD2 agrees at 13 bases. The DNA end is more similar to TRBJ2-5, so the J call may be wrong. Germline CDR1 is SGHRS and CDR2 is YFSETQ. CDR3 length: 16 residues. CDR3 nucleotides: TGCGCCAGCAGCCGCACCGGGACTAGCGGGGTGGAGACCCAGTACTTC. Protein: CASSRTGTSGVETQYF.

A few counts support this clonotype. V and J are TRBV12-3 or TRBV12-4 and TRBJ1-5; D remains ambiguous. The germline V and J ends were trimmed by 4 bases and 3 bases, with 4 bases remaining between them. CDR3 length equals 12 residues. CDR3 sequence reads: CASSSVNQPQHF. As DNA, the CDR3 is TGTGCCAGCAGTTCAGTCAATCAGCCCCAGCATTTT.

The V gene is TRBV6-1, the J gene TRBJ2-5; TRBD2 matches 9 bases. V shed 10 bases, J shed 2 bases, and the junction held 8 bases outside the gene matches. CDR1 MNHNS and CDR2 SASEGT come from the germline V gene. CDR3 size: 14 residues. CDR3 DNA sequence: TGTGCCACAACCGGGACTAGCACACAAGAGACCCAGTACTTC. This translates into CATTGTSTQETQYF.

V is TRBV20-1 and J is TRBJ2-1; 12 nucleotides match TRBD1. The CDR3 totals 15 residues. Germline CDR1 and CDR2: DFQATT and SNEGSKA (reference sequence). CDR3 DNA: TGCAGCAGACCGGGACAGGGGGCCTCCTACAATGAGCAGTTCTTC. Residues: CSRPGQGASYNEQFF.

This clonotype was found a few times. The rearrangement joins TRBV10-3 to TRBJ2-7; 9 bases match TRBD2. V shed 2 bases and J 12 bases; nucleotides not matched to a gene: 17. CDR1 and CDR2 (germline): ENHRY, SYGVKD. CDR3 length: 16 residues. The CDR3: CAISEAASGTRWEAYF. The CDR3 DNA reads TGTGCCATCAGTGAGGCGGCTAGCGGGACCCGGTGGGAGGCGTACTTC.

The V gene is TRBV11-2, the J gene TRBJ2-7; 7 bases are shared with TRBD2. This CDR3 is built from 21 residues. V lost 5 bases and J lost 0; bases outside the gene matches: 25. Germline-derived CDR1 and CDR2 are SGHAT and FQNNGV. The CDR3 spells CASSLWDRCGGAPPCSYEQYF. Here the CDR3 DNA reads TGTGCCAGCAGCCTATGGGACCGATGCGGGGGTGCACCTCCGTGCTCCTACGAGCAGTACTTC.